This T cell receptor (beta chain) came from a study of blood T cell repertoires in COVID-19. Across the whole study: Both acute and convalescent COVID-19 samples were obtained from the United States, Italy and Spain. From T cells, B-cell-depleted T cells, or PBMCs came the material, which was cDNA or gDNA.

V lost 3 bases to trimming and J lost 2 bases, with 14 bases between them. The CDR3 consists of 15 residues. Germline CDR1 reads MDHEN; CDR2 reads SYDVKM. Original methodology: Amplification from reference gene primers served as the basis for estimated nucleated cell counts. The protocol was immunoSEQ multiplex PCR, while the TCRdb copy is restricted to in-frame clones and leaves out a portion. V and J calls and clone size are as listed in that table; D and trimming were resolved from the DNA. There are about 190,000 clones in the sample; roughly four fifths occur only once, and less than 6.5% lies in the top ten.

This clonotype was sampled from a woman aged 70-85 years with active or convalescent COVID-19. This chain connects TRBV28 to TRBJ2-7; possible D gene TRBD2, 6 bases. The sequenced sample was peripheral blood. As DNA, the CDR3 is TGTGCCAGCAGTTTTGGAGGGAAAACAACCTACGAGCAGTACTTC. Protein: CASSFGGKTTYEQYF.